Listed here is a single TCR beta chain. Some clones are missing from TCRdb's copy, which holds only in-frame ones; the method was immunoSEQ multiplex PCR. The table records about 220,000 clones, roughly 87% of them present only once. V lost 7 bases and J lost 0, with 13 bases in between. The CDR3 is 14 amino acids. Germline loops: CDR1 SGHRS, CDR2 YFSETQ. Individuals drawn from approximately 26 US areas were about 18 to 95 years old. Participants' own reports of clinical history determined their cohort assignment. The record originates from a study of blood T cell repertoires in COVID-19. Turning to the study itself: PBMCs, B-cell-depleted T cells, or T cells provided the cDNA or gDNA that made up the material.

This TCR came from a woman in her 30s with acute COVID-19. Sequenced sample: PBMCs or T cells enriched from blood (not recorded which). The genes are TRBV5-1 and TRBJ1-1; D is ambiguous. The CDR3 is CASGRRSMNTEAFF. The CDR3 coding sequence is TGCGCCAGCGGCCGACGGAGCATGAACACTGAAGCTTTCTTT.